The sequence of this T cell receptor (beta chain) was determined in a study of shared clonotypes between healthy human individuals. Regarding the study as a whole: With few donors, the genetic and exposure-history diversity represented was limited.

The V and J ends lost 4 bases and 7 bases respectively, with 25 bases between them. Germline CDR1 MGHRA, CDR2 YSYEKL. This CDR3 has 17 amino acids. Only CD45RO-negative cells positively selected for CCR7 counted as naive CD8 cells, so terminally differentiated effector memory CD45RA+ cells were excluded. About this clone itself: Its antigen is unknown.

Clones were sequenced by immunoSEQ multiplex PCR, and TCRdb holds only the in-frame ones, with some missing. Counted here are about 2.2 million clones, 85% to 95% occurring once; the ten biggest clones make up about 1.5%. This TCR was sampled from a man aged 18 to 30 in good health. Some clones in this sample may be carry-over from other donors' samples. Input material: naive CD8+ T cells from PBMCs. The genes are TRBV4-1 and TRBJ2-5; D assignment may be TRBD1 or TRBD2 (6 bases each). The CDR3 DNA follows: TGCGCCAGCAGCCCCAAGGAAGGTGTGGAGGGGGTTGGGACCCAGTACTTC. It is translated as CASSPKEGVEGVGTQYF.